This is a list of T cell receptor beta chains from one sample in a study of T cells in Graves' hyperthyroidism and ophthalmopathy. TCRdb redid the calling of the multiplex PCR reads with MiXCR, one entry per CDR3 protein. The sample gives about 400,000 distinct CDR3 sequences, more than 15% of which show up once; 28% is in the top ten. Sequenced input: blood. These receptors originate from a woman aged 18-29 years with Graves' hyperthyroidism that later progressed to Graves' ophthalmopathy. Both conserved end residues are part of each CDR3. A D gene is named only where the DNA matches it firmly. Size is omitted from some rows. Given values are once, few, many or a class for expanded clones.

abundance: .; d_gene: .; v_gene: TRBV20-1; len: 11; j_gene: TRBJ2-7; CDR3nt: TGCAGTGCTAGATATAGGTTCGAGCAGTACTTC; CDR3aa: CSARYRFEQYF
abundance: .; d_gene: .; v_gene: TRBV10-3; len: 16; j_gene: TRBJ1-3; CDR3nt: TGTGCCATCAGTGATTGGGGGCTAGGCTCTGGAAACACCATATATTTT; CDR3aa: CAISDWGLGSGNTIYF
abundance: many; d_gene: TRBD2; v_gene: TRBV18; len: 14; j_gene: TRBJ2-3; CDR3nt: TGTGCCAGCTCAGTGCGGGAGAGCACAGATACGCAGTATTTT; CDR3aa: CASSVRESTDTQYF
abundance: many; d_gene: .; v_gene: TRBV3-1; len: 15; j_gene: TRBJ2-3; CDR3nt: TGTGCCAGCAGCCAAGTAGTCGCTAGCGCAGATACGCAGTATTTT; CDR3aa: CASSQVVASADTQYF
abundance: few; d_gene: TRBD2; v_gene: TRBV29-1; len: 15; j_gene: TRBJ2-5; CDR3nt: TGCAGCGCCCACTTGAGCGGGGGGCAAGGGGAGACCCAGTACTTC; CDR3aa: CSAHLSGGQGETQYF
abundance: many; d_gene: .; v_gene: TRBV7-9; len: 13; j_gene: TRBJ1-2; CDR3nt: TGTGCCAGCAGCTTACCACAGGGCTATGGCTACACCTTC; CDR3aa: CASSLPQGYGYTF
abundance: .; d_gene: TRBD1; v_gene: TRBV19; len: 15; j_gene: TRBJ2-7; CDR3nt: TGTGCCAGTAGTATTCAAGGGGACAGGGCCTACGAGCAGTACTTC; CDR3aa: CASSIQGDRAYEQYF
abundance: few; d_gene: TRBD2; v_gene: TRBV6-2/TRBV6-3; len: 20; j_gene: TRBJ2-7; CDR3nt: TGTGCCAGCGAGGGGACCCCCCGACTAGCGGGAGTAGGATCTGACTACGAGCAGTACTTC; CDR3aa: CASEGTPRLAGVGSDYEQYF
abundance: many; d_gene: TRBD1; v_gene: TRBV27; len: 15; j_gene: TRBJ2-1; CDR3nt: TGTGCCAGCAGTTCCCGGACAGGGGACTACAATGAGCAGTTCTTC; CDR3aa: CASSSRTGDYNEQFF
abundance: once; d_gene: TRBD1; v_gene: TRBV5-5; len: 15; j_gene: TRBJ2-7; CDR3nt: TGTGCCAGCAGGGATAGAGACAGGGTTTCCTACGAGCAGTACTTC; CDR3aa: CASRDRDRVSYEQYF
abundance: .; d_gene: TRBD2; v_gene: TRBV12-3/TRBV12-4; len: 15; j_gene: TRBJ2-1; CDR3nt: TGTGCCAGCAGCGAAGCGGCGGGAGCCCACAATGAGCAGTTCTTC; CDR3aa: CASSEAAGAHNEQFF
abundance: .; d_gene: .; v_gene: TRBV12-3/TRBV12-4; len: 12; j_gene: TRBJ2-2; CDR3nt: TGTGCCAGCGTACGGTGGAGCGGGGAGCTGTTTTTT; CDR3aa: CASVRWSGELFF
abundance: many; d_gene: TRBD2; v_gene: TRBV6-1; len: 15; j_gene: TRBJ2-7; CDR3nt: TGTGCCAGCAGTGAAATGACTAGCGGGAGATACGAGCAGTACTTC; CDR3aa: CASSEMTSGRYEQYF
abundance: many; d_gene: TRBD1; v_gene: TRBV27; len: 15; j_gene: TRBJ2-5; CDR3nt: TGTGCCAGCAGTGTCGGGACAGGGGTTCGGGAGACCCAGTACTTC; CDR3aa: CASSVGTGVRETQYF
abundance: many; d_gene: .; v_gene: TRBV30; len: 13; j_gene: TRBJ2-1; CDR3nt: TGTGCCTGGAGTTTAAACTCCTACAATGAGCAGTTCTTC; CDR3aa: CAWSLNSYNEQFF
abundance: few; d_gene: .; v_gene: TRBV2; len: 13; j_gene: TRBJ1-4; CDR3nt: TGTGCCAGCAGTGAGATGGCAGGGGAAAAACTGTTTTTT; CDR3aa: CASSEMAGEKLFF
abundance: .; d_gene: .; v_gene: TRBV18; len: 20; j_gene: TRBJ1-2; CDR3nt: TGTGCCAGCTCACCATTGTCGAGGCCCCGACAGCCCCATGGTGACTATGGCTACACCTTC; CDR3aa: CASSPLSRPRQPHGDYGYTF
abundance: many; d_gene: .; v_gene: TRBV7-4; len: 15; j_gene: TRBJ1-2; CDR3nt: TGTGCCAGCAGCTTAGAGCCAGGAGTTGTCTATGGCTACACCTTC; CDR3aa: CASSLEPGVVYGYTF
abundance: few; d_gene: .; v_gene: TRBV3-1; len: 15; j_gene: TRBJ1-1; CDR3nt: TGTGCCAGCAGCCAAGACGGGACGGTGAACACTGAAGCTTTCTTT; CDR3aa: CASSQDGTVNTEAFF
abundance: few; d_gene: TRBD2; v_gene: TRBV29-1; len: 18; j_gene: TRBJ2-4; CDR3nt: TGCAGCGTTTCTGACGGGACTAGCGGGATTACAGCCAAAAACATTCAGTACTTC; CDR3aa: CSVSDGTSGITAKNIQYF
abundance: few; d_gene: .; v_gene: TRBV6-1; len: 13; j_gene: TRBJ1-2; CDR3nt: TGTGCCAGCAGTTCCCCAAACTATTATGGCTACACCTTC; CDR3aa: CASSSPNYYGYTF
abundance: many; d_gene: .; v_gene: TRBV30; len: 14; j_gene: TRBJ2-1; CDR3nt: TGTGCCTGGAGTGTCTGGGGGCAGGGCATGGAGCAGTTCTTC; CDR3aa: CAWSVWGQGMEQFF
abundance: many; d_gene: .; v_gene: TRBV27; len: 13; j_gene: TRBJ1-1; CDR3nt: TGTGCCAGCAGTTTAGGGGGGCACGCTGAAGCTTTCTTT; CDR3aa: CASSLGGHAEAFF
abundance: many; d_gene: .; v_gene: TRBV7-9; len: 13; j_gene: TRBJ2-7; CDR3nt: TGTGCCAGCAGCTTAATAGAGGGGACCGAGCAGTACTTC; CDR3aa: CASSLIEGTEQYF
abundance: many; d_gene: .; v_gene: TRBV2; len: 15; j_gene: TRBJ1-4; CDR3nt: TGTGCCAGCACCAGAAACGGTGCAACTAATGAAAAACTGTTTTTT; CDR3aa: CASTRNGATNEKLFF
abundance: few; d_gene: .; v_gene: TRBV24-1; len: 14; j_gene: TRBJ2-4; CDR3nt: TGTGCCACCAGTGGAGGGGGGTCCAAAAACATTCAGTACTTC; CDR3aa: CATSGGGSKNIQYF
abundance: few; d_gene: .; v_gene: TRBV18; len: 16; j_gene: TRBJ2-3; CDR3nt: TGTGCCAGCTCCCCCGGTGAGGGCCGACCCACAGATACGCAGTATTTT; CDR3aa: CASSPGEGRPTDTQYF
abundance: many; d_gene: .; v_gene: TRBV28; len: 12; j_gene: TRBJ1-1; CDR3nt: TGTGCCAGCAGTTTGGTGAGCACTGAAGCTTTCTTT; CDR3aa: CASSLVSTEAFF
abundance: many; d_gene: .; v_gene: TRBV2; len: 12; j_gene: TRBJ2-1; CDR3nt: TGTGCCAGCGTGGGCCACCCCGGTGTGCAGTTCTTC; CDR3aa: CASVGHPGVQFF
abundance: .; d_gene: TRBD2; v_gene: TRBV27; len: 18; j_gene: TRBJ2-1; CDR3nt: TGTGCCAGCAGTCAATACCATATAGCGGGAGGGCCTGGTGATGAGCAGTTCTTC; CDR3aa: CASSQYHIAGGPGDEQFF
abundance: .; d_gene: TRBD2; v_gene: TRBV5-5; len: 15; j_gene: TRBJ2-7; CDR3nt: TGTGCCAGCAGCTTCGCCCTCGGACTAGACTACGAGCAGTACTTC; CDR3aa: CASSFALGLDYEQYF
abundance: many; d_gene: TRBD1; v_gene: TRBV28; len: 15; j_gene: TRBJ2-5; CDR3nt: TGTGCCAGCAGCCCCAGGACAGGACAACAAGAGACCCAGTACTTC; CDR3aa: CASSPRTGQQETQYF
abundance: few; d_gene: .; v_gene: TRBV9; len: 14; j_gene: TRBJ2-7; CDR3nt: TGTGCCAGCAGCGTAGGAGTCAGCGGCCACGAGCAGTACTTC; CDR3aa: CASSVGVSGHEQYF
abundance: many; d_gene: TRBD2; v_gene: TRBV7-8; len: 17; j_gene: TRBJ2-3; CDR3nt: TGTGCCAGCAGCTTAAATACGGGACTAGCGAGCACAGATACGCAGTATTTT; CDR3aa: CASSLNTGLASTDTQYF
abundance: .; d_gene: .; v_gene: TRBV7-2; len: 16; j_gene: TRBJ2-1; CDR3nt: TGTGCCAGCAGCTTGGGTCCTCCTACCTCCTACAATGAGCAGTTCTTC; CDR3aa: CASSLGPPTSYNEQFF
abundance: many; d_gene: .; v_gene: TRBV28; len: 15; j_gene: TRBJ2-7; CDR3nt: TGTGCCAGCAGACGGGGTAGGGGAGGCGGCTACGAGCAGTACTTC; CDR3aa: CASRRGRGGGYEQYF
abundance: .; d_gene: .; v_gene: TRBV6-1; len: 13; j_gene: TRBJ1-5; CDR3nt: TGTGCCAGCAGTGAACCTGGCAATCAGCCCCAGCATTTT; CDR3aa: CASSEPGNQPQHF
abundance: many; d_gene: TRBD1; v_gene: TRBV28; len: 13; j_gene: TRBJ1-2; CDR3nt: TGTGCCAGCAATTACGCCGGGACAGTAGACTACACCTTC; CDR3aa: CASNYAGTVDYTF
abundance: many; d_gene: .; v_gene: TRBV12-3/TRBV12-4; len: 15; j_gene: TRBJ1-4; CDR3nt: TGTGCCAGCAGTTTCGGGGGCAGGGGCAATGAAAAACTGTTTTTT; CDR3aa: CASSFGGRGNEKLFF
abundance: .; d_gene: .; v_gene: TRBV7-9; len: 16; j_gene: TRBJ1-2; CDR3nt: TGTGCCAGCAGACCCACACAGGTCCTCAGGGGCTATGGCTGCACCTTC; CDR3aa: CASRPTQVLRGYGCTF
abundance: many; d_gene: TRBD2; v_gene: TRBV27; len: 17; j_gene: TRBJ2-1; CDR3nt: TGTGCCAGCAGTTCCCCCTTTGAGGGCGGGAGGGAGGCTGAGCAGTTCTTC; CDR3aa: CASSSPFEGGREAEQFF
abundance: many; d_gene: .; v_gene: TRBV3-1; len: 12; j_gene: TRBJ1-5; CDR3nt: TGTGCCAGCAGCCAGGCGTTAGGGCCCCAGCATTTT; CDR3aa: CASSQALGPQHF
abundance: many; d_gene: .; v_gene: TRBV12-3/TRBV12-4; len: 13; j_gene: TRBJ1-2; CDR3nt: TGTGCCAGCAGTTTAGGGAAGGGAGCTGGCTACACCTTC; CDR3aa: CASSLGKGAGYTF
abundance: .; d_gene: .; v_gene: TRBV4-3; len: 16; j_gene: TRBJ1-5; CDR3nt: TGCGCCAGCAGCCAAGACTTGAGGGTTGGCAATCAGCCCCAGCATTTT; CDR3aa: CASSQDLRVGNQPQHF
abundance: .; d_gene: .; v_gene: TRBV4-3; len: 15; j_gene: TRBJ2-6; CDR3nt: TGCGCCAGCAGCCAAGGACAATCTGGGGCCAACGTCCTGACTTTC; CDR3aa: CASSQGQSGANVLTF
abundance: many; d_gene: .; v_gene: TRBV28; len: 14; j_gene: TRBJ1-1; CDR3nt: TGTGCCAGCTGCTGGAGGGGCGGGAACACTGAAGCTTTCTTT; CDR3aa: CASCWRGGNTEAFF
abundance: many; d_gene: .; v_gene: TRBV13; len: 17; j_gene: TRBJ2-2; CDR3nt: TGTGCCAGCAGCTTAGGACCTTTTCGTGATGGGACCGGGGAGCTGTTTTTT; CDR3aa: CASSLGPFRDGTGELFF
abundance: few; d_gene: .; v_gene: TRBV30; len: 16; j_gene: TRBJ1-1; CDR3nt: TGTGCCTGGAGGGCAGGACTAGGGGTGCTTGACACTGAAGCTTTCTTT; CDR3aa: CAWRAGLGVLDTEAFF
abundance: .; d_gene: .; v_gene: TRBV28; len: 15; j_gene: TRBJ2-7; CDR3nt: TGTGCCAGCAGCTTGGGTGACAGGGAGGCCTACGAGCAGTACTTC; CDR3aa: CASSLGDREAYEQYF
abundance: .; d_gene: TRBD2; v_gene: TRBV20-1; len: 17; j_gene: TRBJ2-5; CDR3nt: TGCAGTGCTAGAGTCCGGGGGACTAGCGGGACTCAAGAGACCCAGTACTTC; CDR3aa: CSARVRGTSGTQETQYF
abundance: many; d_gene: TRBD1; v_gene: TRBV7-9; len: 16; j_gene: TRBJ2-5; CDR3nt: TGTGCCAGCAGCCCCGGGACAGGGGGCAAACGGGAGACCCAGTACTTC; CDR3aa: CASSPGTGGKRETQYF
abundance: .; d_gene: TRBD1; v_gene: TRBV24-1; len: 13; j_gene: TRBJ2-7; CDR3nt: TGTGCCACCCGGGACAGGGGGGGGTACGAGCAGTACTTC; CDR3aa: CATRDRGGYEQYF
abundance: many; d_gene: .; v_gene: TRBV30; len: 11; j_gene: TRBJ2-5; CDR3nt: TGTGCCTGGAGTGTAACTAGCCGTCAGTACTTC; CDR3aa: CAWSVTSRQYF
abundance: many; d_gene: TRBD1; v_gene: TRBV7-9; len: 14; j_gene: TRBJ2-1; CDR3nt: TGTGCCAGCAGCTTAAGGACAGGGGACAATGAGCAGTTCTTC; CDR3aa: CASSLRTGDNEQFF
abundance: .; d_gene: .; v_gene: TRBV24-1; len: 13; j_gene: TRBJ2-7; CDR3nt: TGTGCCACCAGTGATTCTAGGGATTACGAGCAGTACTTC; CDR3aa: CATSDSRDYEQYF
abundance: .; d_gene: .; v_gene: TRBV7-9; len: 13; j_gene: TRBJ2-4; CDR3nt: TGTGCCAGCACGCCGGAGGCCAAAAACATTCAGTACTTC; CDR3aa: CASTPEAKNIQYF
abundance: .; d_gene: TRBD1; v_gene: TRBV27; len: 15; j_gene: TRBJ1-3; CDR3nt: TGTGCCAGCAGTAAATCAGGGGGCTTGGGAAACACCATATATTTT; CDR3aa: CASSKSGGLGNTIYF
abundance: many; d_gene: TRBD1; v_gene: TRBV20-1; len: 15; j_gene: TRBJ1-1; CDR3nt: TGCAGTGCCCCGAGGGGGCAGGGGGCGAACACTGAAGCTTTCTTT; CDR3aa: CSAPRGQGANTEAFF